This T cell receptor beta chain was identified in a study of technical replicates of blood from a few donors. Clones were read by immunoSEQ multiplex PCR, and TCRdb kept only the in-frame ones, dropping some. The table has about 66,000 clones, roughly nine tenths seen once. This clone is a singleton in its sample. The source is a human donor in good health. Sequences were obtained from T cells isolated from PBMCs.

CDR3 bases: TGTGCCATCAGTGCCTCTATAGACAGGGATCAGCCCCAGCATTTT. Its translation is CAISASIDRDQPQHF. This chain joins TRBV10-3 and TRBJ1-5, with 7 bases fitting TRBD1. With 4 bases clipped from V and 5 bases from J, the junction kept 8 bases outside the gene matches. This CDR3 is built from 15 residues. The germline CDR1 and CDR2 sequences are ENHRY and SYGVKD.